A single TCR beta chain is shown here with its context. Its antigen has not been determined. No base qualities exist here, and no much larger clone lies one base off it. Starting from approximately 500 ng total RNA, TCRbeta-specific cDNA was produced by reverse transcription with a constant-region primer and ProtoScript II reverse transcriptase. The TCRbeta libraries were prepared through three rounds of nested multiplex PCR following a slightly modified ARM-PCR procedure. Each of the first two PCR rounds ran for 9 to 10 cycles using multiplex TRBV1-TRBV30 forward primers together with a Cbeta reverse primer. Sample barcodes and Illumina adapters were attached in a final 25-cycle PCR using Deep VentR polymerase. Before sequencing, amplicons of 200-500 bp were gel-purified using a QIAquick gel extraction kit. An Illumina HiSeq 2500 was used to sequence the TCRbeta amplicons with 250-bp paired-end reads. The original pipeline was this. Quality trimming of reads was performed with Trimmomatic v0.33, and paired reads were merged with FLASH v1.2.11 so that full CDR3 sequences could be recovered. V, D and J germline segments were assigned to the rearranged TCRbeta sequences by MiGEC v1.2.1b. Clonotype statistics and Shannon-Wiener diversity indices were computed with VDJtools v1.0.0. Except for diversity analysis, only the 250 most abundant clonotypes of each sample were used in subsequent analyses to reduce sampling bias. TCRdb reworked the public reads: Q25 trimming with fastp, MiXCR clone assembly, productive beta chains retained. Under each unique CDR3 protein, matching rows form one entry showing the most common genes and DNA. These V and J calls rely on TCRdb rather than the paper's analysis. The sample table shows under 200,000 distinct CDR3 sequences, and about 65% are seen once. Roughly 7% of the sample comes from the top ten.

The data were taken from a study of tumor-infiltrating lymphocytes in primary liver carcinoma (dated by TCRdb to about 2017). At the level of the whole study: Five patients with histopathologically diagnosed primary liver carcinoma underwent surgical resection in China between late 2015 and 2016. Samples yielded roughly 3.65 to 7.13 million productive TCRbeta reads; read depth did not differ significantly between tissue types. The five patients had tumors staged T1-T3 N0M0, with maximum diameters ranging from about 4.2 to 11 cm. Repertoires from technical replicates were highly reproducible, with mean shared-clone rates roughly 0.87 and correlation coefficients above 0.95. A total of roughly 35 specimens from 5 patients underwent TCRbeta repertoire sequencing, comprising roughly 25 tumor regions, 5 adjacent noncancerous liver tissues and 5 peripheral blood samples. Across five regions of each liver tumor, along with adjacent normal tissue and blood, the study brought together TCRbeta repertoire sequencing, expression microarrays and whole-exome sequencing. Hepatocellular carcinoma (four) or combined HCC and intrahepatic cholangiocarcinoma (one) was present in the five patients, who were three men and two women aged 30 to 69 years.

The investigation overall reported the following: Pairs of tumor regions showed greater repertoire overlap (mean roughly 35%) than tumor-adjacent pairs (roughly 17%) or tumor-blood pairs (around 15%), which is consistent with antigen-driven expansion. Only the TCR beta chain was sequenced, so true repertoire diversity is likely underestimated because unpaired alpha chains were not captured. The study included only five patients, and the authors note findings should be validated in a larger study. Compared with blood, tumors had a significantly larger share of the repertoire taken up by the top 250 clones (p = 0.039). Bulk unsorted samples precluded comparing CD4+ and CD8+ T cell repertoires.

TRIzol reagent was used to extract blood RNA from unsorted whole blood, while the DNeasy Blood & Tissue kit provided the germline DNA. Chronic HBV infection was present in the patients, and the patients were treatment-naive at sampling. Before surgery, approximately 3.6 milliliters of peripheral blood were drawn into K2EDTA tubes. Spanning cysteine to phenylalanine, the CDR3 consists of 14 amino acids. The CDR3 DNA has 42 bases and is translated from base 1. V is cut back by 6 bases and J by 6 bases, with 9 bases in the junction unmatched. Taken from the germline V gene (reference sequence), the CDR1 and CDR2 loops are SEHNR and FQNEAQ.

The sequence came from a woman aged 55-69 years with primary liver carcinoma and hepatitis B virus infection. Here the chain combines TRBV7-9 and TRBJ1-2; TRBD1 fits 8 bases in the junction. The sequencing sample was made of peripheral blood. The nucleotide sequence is TGTGCCAGCAGTTCTTCAGGGGGCGCGAATGGCTACACCTTC. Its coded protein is CASSSSGGANGYTF.